These 8 T cell receptor beta chains originate from one sample sequenced in a study of T cell responses to AZD1222 COVID-19 vaccine (dated by TCRdb to the early 2020s). The time point label for this specimen denotes: baseline before first vaccination. Library prep was done by the immunoSEQ multiplex PCR assay. TCRdb took over this immuneACCESS table, retaining in-frame rearrangements with V and J assigned. Such tables are incomplete; in checked studies, under half of the missing clones stem from an unresolved V gene, and the remainder is unexplained. Counted in this sample were 100,000 or so clones; about 92% of them appeared once. Of the sample, approximately 1.2% falls within the top ten clones. The material was peripheral blood, obtained on day 0 of AZD1222 vaccination. The receptors originated from an adult in good health.

The chain is built from TRBV11-3 and TRBJ1-1; D is uncertain. Germline loops: CDR1 SGHNT, CDR2 YENEEA. This CDR3 comprises 14 residues. Trimming stripped 0 bases from V and 5 bases from J, with 10 bases between. The CDR3 sequence is CASSLDWGRTEAFF. In DNA, the CDR3 is TGTGCCAGCAGCTTAGATTGGGGTCGGACTGAAGCTTTCTTT.

The chain has TRBV7-9 and TRBJ1-5; weak D call: TRBD1 (5 bases). CDR1 is SEHNR and CDR2 is FQNEAQ in the germline V gene (reference sequence). CDR3 length: 15 amino acids. V was trimmed by 4 bases and J by 2 bases, leaving 12 bases between them. The CDR3 coding sequence is TGTGCCAGCAGCTGGGGCCGGGGTGGCAATCAGCCCCAGCATTTT. Its translation is CASSWGRGGNQPQHF.

The chain has TRBV7-2 and TRBJ2-3; D is unresolved. Germline V gene sequence: CDR1 SGHTA, CDR2 FQGNSA. V was cut by 1 base and J by 6 bases, with 5 bases left in between. The CDR3 length is 12 residues. The CDR3 DNA reads TGTGCCAGCAGCTTAGTTGTTGATACGCAGTATTTT. This translates into CASSLVVDTQYF.

The chain has TRBV7-3 and TRBJ1-6; TRBD1 is a possible D gene (5 bases). Germline V gene sequence: CDR1 SGHTA, CDR2 FQGTGA. V lost 4 bases and J 5 bases, leaving 12 bases between the germline ends. There are 15 residues in the CDR3. The CDR3 DNA follows: TGTGCCAGCAGCTCCGAAGGGACGAATAATTCACCCCTCCACTTT. Residues: CASSSEGTNNSPLHF.

This clone appeared a few times. The J gene is TRBJ2-7, the V gene TRBV11-2; 7 bases fit TRBD1. With 5 bases clipped from V and 4 bases from J, the junction kept 5 bases outside the gene matches. This CDR3 spans 13 amino acids. From germline, CDR1 is SGHAT and CDR2 FQNNGV. The CDR3 DNA is TGTGCCAGCAGCCCGGACAGGAAATACGAGCAGTACTTC. Translating gives CASSPDRKYEQYF.

In DNA form, the CDR3 reads TGTGCCACCCGGGACAGAGAGAACACTGAAGCTTTCTTT. Protein product: CATRDRENTEAFF. The chain combines TRBV24-1 with TRBJ1-1; 7 bases line up with TRBD1. This CDR3 region has 13 residues. Germline loops: CDR1 KGHDR, CDR2 SFDVKD. V lost 9 bases, J lost 1 base, and 4 bases stayed unmatched.

This chain uses TRBV19 with TRBJ2-1, with TRBD2 matching over 7 bases. The germline CDR1 and CDR2 sequences are LNHDA and SQIVND (reference sequence). The CDR3 totals 16 residues. The V and J ends lost 3 bases and 2 bases, in that order; junction bases with no gene match: 7. The CDR3 region is CASSIPSSGTYNEQFF. CDR3 nucleotide sequence: TGTGCCAGTAGTATCCCCTCTAGCGGAACCTACAATGAGCAGTTCTTC.

V and J are TRBV30 and TRBJ1-2, with unresolved D. CDR1 and CDR2 (germline): GTSNPN, SVGIG (reference sequence). This CDR3 has 12 amino acids. The ends were cut back, 2 bases at V and 8 bases at J, with 12 bases in the middle. Here the CDR3 DNA reads TGTGCCTGGAGTCCTAACAAGGGAGGCTACACCTTC. This encodes CAWSPNKGGYTF.